Following are 32 T cell receptor beta chains from one sample sequenced in a study of T cell responses to AZD1222 COVID-19 vaccine. Clones were read by immunoSEQ multiplex PCR, and TCRdb kept only the in-frame ones, dropping some. The repertoire has approximately 92,000 clones, over 75% of them found once; the top ten carry roughly a tenth. Specimen: peripheral blood, collected on day 0 of AZD1222 vaccination. The receptor set was obtained from an adult in good health.

J is TRBJ2-2 and V is TRBV7-9; the D is unclear. With 6 bases removed from V and 8 bases from J, the gap between germline ends came to 16 bases. The CDR3 runs to 14 residues. CDR1 and CDR2 from the germline V gene are SEHNR and FQNEAQ (reference sequence). The CDR3 sequence: CASSPPDLAGELFF. In DNA form, the CDR3 reads TGTGCCAGCAGTCCCCCGGATTTAGCTGGGGAGCTGTTTTTT.

The chain carries TRBV5-4 and TRBJ2-1, with D maybe TRBD2 (5 bases). V was pared by 1 base and J by 4 bases, with 12 bases between. The length of the CDR3 is 15 residues. Germline CDR1 and CDR2: SGHNT and YYREEE (reference sequence). This chain's CDR3 is CASSLPGWNYNEQFF. CDR3 nucleotides: TGTGCCAGCAGCTTGCCGGGGTGGAATTACAATGAGCAGTTCTTC.

The CDR3 region is CASSFSQTSGAGAKNIQYF. In DNA form, the CDR3 reads TGTGCCAGCAGCTTTTCCCAGACTAGCGGTGCCGGGGCCAAAAACATTCAGTACTTC. The chain links TRBV7-8 to TRBJ2-4; 9 bases fit TRBD2. Germline CDR1 SGHVS, CDR2 FQNEAQ. With V trimmed by 3 bases and J by 1 base, 13 bases remained unmatched. The CDR3 runs 19 residues.

The V and J genes are TRBV2 and TRBJ1-4, with TRBD1 as a possible D gene (6 bases). This CDR3 contains 18 residues. The germline V gene has CDR1 SNHLY and CDR2 FYNNEI. Trimming left V 6 bases short and J 0 bases short, with 20 bases between. The CDR3 nucleotides read TGTGCCAGCAGGTCTGAGGGGGTTCCCATTGCAACTAATGAAAAACTGTTTTTT. Translating gives CASRSEGVPIATNEKLFF.

The CDR3 spells CASSQGVSRGLNTEAFF. The CDR3 bases are TGCGCCAGCAGCCAAGGGGTGTCCAGGGGACTGAACACTGAAGCTTTCTTT. The genes are TRBV4-1 and TRBJ1-1, with TRBD1 as a possible D gene (6 bases). Germline V CDR1 and CDR2: MGHRA, YSYEKL. The CDR3 length is 17 residues. V was trimmed by 1 base and J by 0 bases, leaving 15 bases between them.

The CDR3 sequence is CASSLVGPLNEQFF. CDR3 DNA: TGTGCCAGCAGCTTAGTAGGCCCGCTCAATGAGCAGTTCTTC. The chain links TRBV11-3 to TRBJ2-1; D unresolved. Trimming took 1 base from V and 6 from J, leaving 10 bases between them. CDR3 length equals 14 residues. CDR1 and CDR2 (germline): SGHNT, YENEEA.

This sequence joins TRBV5-6 and TRBJ2-7; a possible D gene is TRBD1 (6 bases). This CDR3 contains 14 residues. Germline-derived CDR1 and CDR2 are SGHDT and YYEEEE. Trimming took off 3 bases at V and 3 bases at J, with 13 bases between the two ends. In DNA, the CDR3 is TGTGCCAGCAGCTCTCTCGACAGGTTCTACGAGCAGTACTTC. Translating gives CASSSLDRFYEQYF.

The chain joins TRBV7-7 to TRBJ2-7; TRBD1 or TRBD2 may be the D gene (5 bases each). The CDR3 covers 15 residues. Trimming took off 1 base at V and 3 bases at J, with 13 bases between the two ends. Germline-derived CDR1 and CDR2 are SSHAT and FNYEAQ (reference sequence). The CDR3 DNA sequence: TGTGCCAGCAGCTTAGATGAGGGGCAGGGCTACGAGCAGTACTTC. It encodes CASSLDEGQGYEQYF.

The chain is built from TRBV19 and TRBJ2-5; no clear D gene. Trimming cost V 10 bases and J 2 bases, with 23 bases left between them. Germline V lookup: CDR1 LNHDA, CDR2 SQIVND (reference sequence). The length of the CDR3 is 16 residues. The CDR3 region has the DNA TGTGCCACCTCCAATGGGCCTAATCCGCTTCAAGAGACCCAGTACTTC. It is translated as CATSNGPNPLQETQYF. Full variable domain (missing parts from reference TRBV19 and TRBJ2-5): DGGITQSPKYLFRKEGQNVTLSCEQNLNHDAMYWYRQDPGQGLRLIYYSQIVNDFQKGDIAEGYSVSREKKESFPLTVTSAQKNPTAFYLCATSNGPNPLQETQYFGPGTRLLVL.

The chain carries TRBV4-1 and TRBJ1-5; 8 bases are a match to TRBD1. The CDR3 is 18 residues long. In germline, CDR1 is MGHRA, CDR2 YSYEKL. The V segment lost 0 bases and the J segment 7 bases; nucleotides outside the gene matches: 14. The CDR3 reads CASSQDTGQARNLQPQHF. The CDR3 coding sequence is TGCGCCAGCAGCCAAGATACGGGACAGGCCCGGAACCTCCAGCCCCAGCATTTT.

J is TRBJ1-1 and V is TRBV18; D might be TRBD1 (5 bases). The CDR3 spans 14 residues. CDR1 and CDR2 (germline): KGHSH, LQKENI. V was shortened by 0 bases and J by 3 bases, with 8 bases between the two germline ends. CDR3 region: CASSPPQVDTEAFF. Here the CDR3 DNA reads TGTGCCAGCTCACCACCACAGGTGGACACTGAAGCTTTCTTT.

This clone was observed a few times. This rearrangement joins TRBV7-2 to TRBJ1-6; 9 positions match TRBD1. This CDR3 region has 14 residues. Germline V gene lookup returns CDR1 SGHTA and CDR2 FQGNSA. V was clipped by 6 bases and J by 8 bases; unmatched bases: 5. CDR3 sequence reads: CASRAGTGHSPLHF. The DNA of the CDR3 is TGTGCCAGCAGAGCCGGGACAGGGCATTCACCCCTCCACTTT.

This chain joins TRBV7-2 and TRBJ1-5; D uncertain. Germline CDR1 and CDR2: SGHTA and FQGNSA. V was pared by 0 bases and J by 5 bases, with 5 bases between. The length of the CDR3 is 13 residues. The CDR3 nucleotides read TGTGCCAGCAGCTTAGCGGAAGATCAGCCCCAGCATTTT. Its translation: CASSLAEDQPQHF.

The chain combines TRBV5-1 with TRBJ1-2, with TRBD1 matching over 7 bases. CDR3 size: 14 residues. The germline CDR1 and CDR2 sequences are SGHRS and YFSETQ. V trimming: 3 bases; J trimming: 4 bases; junction bases outside the gene matches: 6. In DNA form, the CDR3 reads TGCGCCAGCAGCTGGGGGACAGAACTCTATGGCTACACCTTC. It encodes CASSWGTELYGYTF. Based on the CDR3 plus reference TRBV5-1 and TRBJ1-2, the full variable domain is KAGVTQTPRYLIKTRGQQVTLSCSPISGHRSVSWYQQTPGQGLQFLFEYFSETQRNKGNFPGRFSGRQFSNSRSEMNVSTLELGDSALYLCASSWGTELYGYTFGSGTRLTVV.

The chain recombines TRBV6-6 with TRBJ1-5; 8 nucleotides agree with TRBD1. Germline CDR1 is MNHNY and CDR2 is SVGAGI (reference sequence). Losses at the gene ends were 7 bases for V and 1 base for J; bases not matched to a gene: 6. The CDR3 is 15 amino acids. The CDR3 DNA sequence: TGTGCCAGCACCCCACAGGGGGTCAGCAATCAGCCCCAGCATTTT. It yields the protein CASTPQGVSNQPQHF.

The rearrangement uses TRBV5-5 and TRBJ2-3, with a possible D match to TRBD1 (7 bases). Between the trimmed V and J ends, which lost 4 bases and 3 bases, there was a span of 15 bases. The germline CDR1 and CDR2 sequences are SGHKS and YYEKEE (reference sequence). This CDR3 spans 15 amino acids. The CDR3 reads CASSPRQGGTDTQYF. For the CDR3, the DNA is TGTGCCAGCAGCCCCCGCCAGGGGGGAACAGATACGCAGTATTTT.

V usage is TRBV14 and J usage is TRBJ2-1, with 7 nucleotides matching TRBD2. Germline CDR1 SGHDN, CDR2 FVKESK. With V trimmed by 0 bases and J by 8 bases, 13 bases remained unmatched. The CDR3 length is 17 residues. DNA for the CDR3: TGTGCCAGCAGCCAAGACCCGAGAGGCGGGAGAGGCGATGAGCAGTTCTTC. Residues: CASSQDPRGGRGDEQFF.

The chain carries TRBV28 and TRBJ1-1; 9 bases line up with TRBD1. This CDR3 is built from 16 residues. Germline V gives CDR1 MDHEN, CDR2 SYDVKM. Trimming at V came to 3 bases and at J to 11 bases, leaving 16 bases not matched to a gene. The CDR3 is CASSFVMAGTGYMAFF. The CDR3 nucleotides read TGTGCCAGCAGTTTCGTTATGGCCGGGACAGGGTATATGGCTTTCTTT.

The chain is built from TRBV5-1 and TRBJ2-3; 7 positions match TRBD2. This CDR3 spans 16 amino acids. CDR1 SGHRS and CDR2 YFSETQ come from the germline V gene. The V and J ends lost 0 bases and 4 bases, in that order; junction bases with no gene match: 8. CDR3 in DNA: TGCGCCAGCAGCTTGGTAGGCGGGGGAGCGGCAGATACGCAGTATTTT. It codes for CASSLVGGGAADTQYF. Complete variable domain (other parts from reference TRBV5-1 and TRBJ2-3): KAGVTQTPRYLIKTRGQQVTLSCSPISGHRSVSWYQQTPGQGLQFLFEYFSETQRNKGNFPGRFSGRQFSNSRSEMNVSTLELGDSALYLCASSLVGGGAADTQYFGPGTRLTVL.

The rearrangement joins TRBV5-1 to TRBJ2-1; 13 nucleotides align to TRBD2. The ends lost 2 bases at V and 7 bases at J; junction bases unmatched: 3. The germline CDR1 and CDR2 sequences are SGHRS and YFSETQ. The CDR3 totals 15 residues. The CDR3 reads CASSFGLAGVNEQFF. Written as DNA, the CDR3 is TGCGCCAGCAGCTTCGGACTAGCGGGAGTAAATGAGCAGTTCTTC.

This sequence joins TRBV5-1 and TRBJ1-1; TRBD1 might be the D (5 bases). The V end was cut by 6 bases, the J end by 4 bases, with 16 bases between. Germline-derived CDR1 and CDR2 are SGHRS and YFSETQ. The CDR3 loop spans 14 amino acids. In DNA, the CDR3 is TGCGCCAGCAAATCCGGGGCAACCAGCACTGAAGCTTTCTTT. Translated, it gives CASKSGATSTEAFF.

V and J are TRBV19 and TRBJ1-1; 8 nucleotides align to TRBD1. This CDR3 has 16 residues. Germline CDR1 is LNHDA and CDR2 is SQIVND (reference sequence). V dropped 5 bases and J dropped 1; count of bases not matched to a gene: 9. The DNA for the CDR3 is TGTGCCAGTAGTGCCGGGACAGGACCAAGGAACACTGAAGCTTTCTTT. It yields the protein CASSAGTGPRNTEAFF. The whole variable domain, filled in from reference TRBV19 and TRBJ1-1, reads DGGITQSPKYLFRKEGQNVTLSCEQNLNHDAMYWYRQDPGQGLRLIYYSQIVNDFQKGDIAEGYSVSREKKESFPLTVTSAQKNPTAFYLCASSAGTGPRNTEAFFGQGTRLTVV.

The V gene is TRBV19, the J gene TRBJ1-4; D gene unclear. CDR3 length: 13 residues. Germline CDR1 reads LNHDA; CDR2 reads SQIVND (reference sequence). V gave up 2 bases and J gave up 5 bases, with 6 bases separating them. The CDR3 region is CASSISRNEKLFF. For the CDR3, the DNA is TGTGCCAGTAGTATATCCAGGAATGAAAAACTGTTTTTT.

The chain has TRBV9 and TRBJ2-3; 7 positions agree with TRBD1. V was pared by 3 bases and J by 2 bases, with 9 bases of the junction left unmatched. The germline CDR1 and CDR2 sequences are SGDLS and YYNGEE. The CDR3 loop spans 16 amino acids. The CDR3 DNA follows: TGTGCCAGCAGCGCCGGACAGGCGAGGGCCACAGATACGCAGTATTTT. This sequence encodes CASSAGQARATDTQYF.

The rearrangement uses TRBV19 and TRBJ1-2, with TRBD1 identical over 7 bases. The V gene's germline CDR1 is LNHDA and CDR2 SQIVND (reference sequence). With V trimmed by 6 bases and J by 1 base, 5 bases remained unmatched. The CDR3 spans 14 residues. The CDR3 is CASRKQGSNYGYTF. The CDR3 DNA reads TGTGCCAGTAGGAAACAGGGGAGTAACTATGGCTACACCTTC.

The J gene is TRBJ1-5, the V gene TRBV2; D gene uncertain. Germline CDR1 is SNHLY and CDR2 is FYNNEI. The CDR3 consists of 13 residues. With 8 bases removed from V and 3 bases from J, the gap between germline ends came to 11 bases. The chain's CDR3 is CASDSRLNQPQHF. CDR3 DNA: TGTGCCAGCGATTCGCGGCTCAATCAGCCCCAGCATTTT.

This clone was found a few times. The chain couples TRBV24-1 to TRBJ2-2; D is unresolved. Germline loops: CDR1 KGHDR, CDR2 SFDVKD. V was pared by 5 bases and J by 3 bases, with 9 bases between. This CDR3 is built from 14 residues. CDR3 region: CATSVGTDTGELFF. The CDR3 DNA reads TGTGCCACCAGTGTGGGTACGGACACCGGGGAGCTGTTTTTT.

This chain uses TRBV5-1 with TRBJ1-1; D may be TRBD1 (6 bases). There are 13 residues in the CDR3. Germline V gene lookup returns CDR1 SGHRS and CDR2 YFSETQ. V lost 5 bases and J 2 bases, leaving 10 bases between the germline ends. CDR3: CASRLQGNTEAFF. CDR3 sequence (DNA): TGCGCCAGCAGGCTACAGGGAAACACTGAAGCTTTCTTT.

About this clone itself: The DNA is left out, because the CDR3 cannot be placed on it with certainty; the CDR3 is given as TCRdb lists it. The chain is built from TRBV2 and TRBJ2-7; no DNA check was done on the table's D call, TRBD1. Germline V lookup: CDR1 SNHLY, CDR2 FYNNEI. The CDR3 is 14 residues long, counting both termini. Here the CDR3 reads CASSSGQGNYEQYF.

This sequence joins TRBV20-1 and TRBJ1-1; D gene ambiguous. Germline V gene lookup returns CDR1 DFQATT and CDR2 SNEGSKA (reference sequence). The CDR3 extends over 11 amino acids. V gave up 6 bases and J gave up 8 bases, with 13 bases separating them. The CDR3 loop reads CSALTRAEAFF. CDR3 sequence (DNA): TGCAGTGCGTTAACCCGGGCAGAAGCTTTCTTT.

The CDR3 spells CAILGSGRAIDEQYF. In nucleotides, the CDR3 is TGTGCCATCCTCGGCAGCGGGAGGGCAATCGACGAGCAGTACTTC. The chain has TRBV10-3 and TRBJ2-7; 10 nucleotides match TRBD2. The CDR3 has 15 amino acids. J gave up 5 bases and V 8 bases, and 12 bases lay outside the gene matches. CDR1 ENHRY and CDR2 SYGVKD come from the germline V gene.

This chain links TRBV7-3 with TRBJ2-1; 7 bases line up with TRBD2. The CDR3 consists of 16 residues. Losses at the gene ends were 0 bases for V and 9 bases for J; bases not matched to a gene: 11. Germline CDR1 is SGHTA and CDR2 is FQGTGA. CDR3 coding DNA: TGTGCCAGCAGCTTAACCCCTCCGGGGGGAGAAAGTGAGCAGTTCTTC. Translating it yields CASSLTPPGGESEQFF.